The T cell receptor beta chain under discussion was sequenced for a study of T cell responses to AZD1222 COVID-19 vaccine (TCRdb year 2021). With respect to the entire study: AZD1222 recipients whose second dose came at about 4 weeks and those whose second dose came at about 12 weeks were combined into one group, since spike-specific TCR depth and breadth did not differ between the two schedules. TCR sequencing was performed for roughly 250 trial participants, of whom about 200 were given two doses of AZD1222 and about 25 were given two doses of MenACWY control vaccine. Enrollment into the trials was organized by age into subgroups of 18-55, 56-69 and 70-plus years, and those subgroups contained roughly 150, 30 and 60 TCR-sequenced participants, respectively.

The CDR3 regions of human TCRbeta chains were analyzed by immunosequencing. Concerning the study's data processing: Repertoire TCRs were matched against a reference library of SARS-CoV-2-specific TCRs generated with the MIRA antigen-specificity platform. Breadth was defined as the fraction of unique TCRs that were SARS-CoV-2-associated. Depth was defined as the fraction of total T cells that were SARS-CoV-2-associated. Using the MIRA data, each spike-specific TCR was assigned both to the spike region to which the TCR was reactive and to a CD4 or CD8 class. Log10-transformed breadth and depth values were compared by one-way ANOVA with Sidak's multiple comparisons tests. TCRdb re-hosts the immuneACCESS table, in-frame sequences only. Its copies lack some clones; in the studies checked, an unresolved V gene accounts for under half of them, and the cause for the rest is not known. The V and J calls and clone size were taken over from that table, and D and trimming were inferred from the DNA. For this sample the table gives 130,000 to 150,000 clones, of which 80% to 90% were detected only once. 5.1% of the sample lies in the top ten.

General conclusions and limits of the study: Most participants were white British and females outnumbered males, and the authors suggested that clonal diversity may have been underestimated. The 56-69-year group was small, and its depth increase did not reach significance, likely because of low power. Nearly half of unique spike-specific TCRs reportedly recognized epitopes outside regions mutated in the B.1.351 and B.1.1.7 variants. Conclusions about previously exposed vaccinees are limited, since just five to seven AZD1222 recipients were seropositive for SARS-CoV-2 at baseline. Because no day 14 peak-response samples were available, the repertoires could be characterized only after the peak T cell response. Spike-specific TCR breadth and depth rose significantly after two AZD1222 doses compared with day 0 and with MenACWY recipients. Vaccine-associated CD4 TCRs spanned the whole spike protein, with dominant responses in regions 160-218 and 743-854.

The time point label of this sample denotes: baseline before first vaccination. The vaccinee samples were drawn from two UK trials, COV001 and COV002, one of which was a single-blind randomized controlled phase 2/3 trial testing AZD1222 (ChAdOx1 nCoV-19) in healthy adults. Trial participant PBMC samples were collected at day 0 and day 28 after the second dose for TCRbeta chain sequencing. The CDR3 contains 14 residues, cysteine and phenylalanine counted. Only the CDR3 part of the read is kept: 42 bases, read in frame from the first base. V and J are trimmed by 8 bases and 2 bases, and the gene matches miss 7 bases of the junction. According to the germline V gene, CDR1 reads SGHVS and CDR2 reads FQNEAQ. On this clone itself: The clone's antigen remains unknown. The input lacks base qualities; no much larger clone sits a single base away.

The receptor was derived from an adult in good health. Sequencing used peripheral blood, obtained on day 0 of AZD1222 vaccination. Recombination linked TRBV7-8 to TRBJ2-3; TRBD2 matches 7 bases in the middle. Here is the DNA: TGTGCCAGCTCTCGGGACTACCTCACAGATACGCAGTATTTT. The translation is CASSRDYLTDTQYF.